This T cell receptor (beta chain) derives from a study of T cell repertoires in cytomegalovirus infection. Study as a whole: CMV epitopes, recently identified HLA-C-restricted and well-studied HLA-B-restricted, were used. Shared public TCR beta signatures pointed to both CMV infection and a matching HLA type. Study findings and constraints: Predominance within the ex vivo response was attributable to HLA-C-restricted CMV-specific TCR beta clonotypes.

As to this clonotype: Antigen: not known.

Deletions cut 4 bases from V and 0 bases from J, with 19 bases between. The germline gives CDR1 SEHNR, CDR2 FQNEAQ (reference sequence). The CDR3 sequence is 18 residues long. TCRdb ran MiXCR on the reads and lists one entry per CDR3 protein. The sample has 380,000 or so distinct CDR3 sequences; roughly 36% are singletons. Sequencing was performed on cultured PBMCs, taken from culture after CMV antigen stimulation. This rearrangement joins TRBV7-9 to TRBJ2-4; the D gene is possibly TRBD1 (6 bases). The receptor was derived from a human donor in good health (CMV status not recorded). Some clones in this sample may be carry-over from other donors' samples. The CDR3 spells CASSSDRITLLAKNIQYF. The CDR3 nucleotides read TGTGCCAGCAGCTCGGACAGAATCACCCTTTTAGCCAAAAACATTCAGTACTTC.